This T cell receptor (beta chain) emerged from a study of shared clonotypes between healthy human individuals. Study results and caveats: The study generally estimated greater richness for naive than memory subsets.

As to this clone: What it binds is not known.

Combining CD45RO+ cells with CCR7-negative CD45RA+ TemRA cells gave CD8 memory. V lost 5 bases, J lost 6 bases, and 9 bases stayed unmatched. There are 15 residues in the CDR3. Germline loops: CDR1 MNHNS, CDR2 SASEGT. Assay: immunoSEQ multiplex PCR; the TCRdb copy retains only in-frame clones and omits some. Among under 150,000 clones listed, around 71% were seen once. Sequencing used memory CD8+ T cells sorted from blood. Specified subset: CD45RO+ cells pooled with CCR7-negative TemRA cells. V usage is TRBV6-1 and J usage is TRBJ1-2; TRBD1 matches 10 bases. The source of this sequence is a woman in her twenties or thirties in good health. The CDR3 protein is CASSMGQGLPNGYTF. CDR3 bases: TGTGCCAGCAGTATGGGACAGGGGTTACCCAATGGCTACACCTTC.